Reported below is one TCR beta chain. Antigen specificity is unknown. This sample stems from a study of T-cell memory formation after mild COVID-19. Study-level background: Largely donor-specific sequence clusters came from two donors.

Study outcomes and limitations: Of the contracting clones, CD4+ ones lay mainly in CM and EM, and CD8+ ones in EMRA. Clones contracting over day 15 to 85 were CD4/CD8 balanced, with later expanders leaning CD4+.

After removal of 6 bases from V and 7 bases from J, the junction contained 7 bases not matched to a gene. CDR1 and CDR2 (germline): SGHVS, FNYEAQ. The CDR3 is 14 amino acids. One entry per CDR3 protein results from TCRdb running MiXCR on the 5' RACE reads. This sample carries some 150,000 distinct CDR3 sequences, around 5.8% of them seen once, and the ten largest clones take around 2%. The chain couples TRBV7-6 to TRBJ1-3; 9 nucleotides agree with TRBD1. The TCR comes from an adult woman who had mild COVID-19 (a few samples of this study predate the infection). Cell type and time point are not known. The source material was PBMCs or a T cell subset sorted from them (not recorded which). The CDR3 DNA is TGTGCCAGCAGTCCGGGACAGGGAATGAACACCATATATTTT. It is translated as CASSPGQGMNTIYF.